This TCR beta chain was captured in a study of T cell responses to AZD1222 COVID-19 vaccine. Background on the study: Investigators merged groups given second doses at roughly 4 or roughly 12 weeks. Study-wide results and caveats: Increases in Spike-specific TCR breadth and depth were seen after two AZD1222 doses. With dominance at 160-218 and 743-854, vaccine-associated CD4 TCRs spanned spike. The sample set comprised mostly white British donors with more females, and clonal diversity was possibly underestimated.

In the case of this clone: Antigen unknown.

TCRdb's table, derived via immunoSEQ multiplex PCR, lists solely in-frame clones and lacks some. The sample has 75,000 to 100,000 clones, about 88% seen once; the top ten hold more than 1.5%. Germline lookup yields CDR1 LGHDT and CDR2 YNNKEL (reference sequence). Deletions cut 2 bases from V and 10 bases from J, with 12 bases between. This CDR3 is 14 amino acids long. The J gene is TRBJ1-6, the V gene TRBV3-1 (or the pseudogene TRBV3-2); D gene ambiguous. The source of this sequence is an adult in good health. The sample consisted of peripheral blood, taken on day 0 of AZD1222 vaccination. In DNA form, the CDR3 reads TGTGCCAGCAGCCAACGCGGGAATGGCTCACCCCTCCACTTT. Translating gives CASSQRGNGSPLHF.